The present T cell receptor beta chain was sequenced within a study of blood T cell repertoires in COVID-19. Study-level background: Researchers got acute and convalescent COVID-19 samples from the United States, Italy and Spain.

Profiled with immunoSEQ multiplex PCR; TCRdb holds only in-frame clones, not every one. The repertoire has some 380,000 clones, approximately 80% of them found once; the top ten carry around 1.1%. This CDR3 contains 15 residues. Germline V gene sequence: CDR1 SNHLY, CDR2 FYNNEI. Unmatched junction bases numbered 7, after V lost 6 bases and J lost 5 bases. V gene TRBV2 combines with J gene TRBJ2-2, with 9 bases identical to TRBD1. This receptor was taken from a human donor with acute or convalescent COVID-19. The donor label of this sample is uncertain. The sample was peripheral blood. CDR3 region: CASSPGTGLTGELFF. The CDR3 region has the DNA TGTGCCAGCAGCCCCGGGACAGGGTTAACCGGGGAGCTGTTTTTT. Using reference TRBV2 and TRBJ2-2 for the parts outside the CDR3, the full variable domain is EPEVTQTPSHQVTQMGQEVILRCVPISNHLYFYWYRQILGQKVEFLVSFYNNEISEKSEIFDDQFSVERPDGSNFTLKIRSTKLEDSAMYFCASSPGTGLTGELFFGEGSRLTVL.